The count of the clone carrying this TCR beta chain is one. The data were obtained in a study of blood T cell repertoires in COVID-19. Study-level background: In each case, the material was cDNA or gDNA derived from T cells, B-cell-depleted T cells, or PBMCs.

Clones were sequenced by immunoSEQ multiplex PCR, and TCRdb holds only the in-frame ones, with some missing. Seen here are about 240,000 clones, roughly 79% observed once, and the top ten hold 7.5%. The receptor comes from a woman older than 75 with COVID-19, enrolled during active disease. Source material: peripheral blood.

CDR3 sequence (DNA): TGTGCCATCGGGACAGGGGGTACTATTTACTATGGCTACACCTTC. The encoded protein is CAIGTGGTIYYGYTF. The V and J genes are TRBV6-5 and TRBJ1-2; 11 bases fit TRBD1. The CDR3 is made up of 15 amino acids. Unmatched junction bases numbered 10, after V lost 10 bases and J lost 3 bases. Germline-derived CDR1 and CDR2 are MNHEY and SVGAGI.